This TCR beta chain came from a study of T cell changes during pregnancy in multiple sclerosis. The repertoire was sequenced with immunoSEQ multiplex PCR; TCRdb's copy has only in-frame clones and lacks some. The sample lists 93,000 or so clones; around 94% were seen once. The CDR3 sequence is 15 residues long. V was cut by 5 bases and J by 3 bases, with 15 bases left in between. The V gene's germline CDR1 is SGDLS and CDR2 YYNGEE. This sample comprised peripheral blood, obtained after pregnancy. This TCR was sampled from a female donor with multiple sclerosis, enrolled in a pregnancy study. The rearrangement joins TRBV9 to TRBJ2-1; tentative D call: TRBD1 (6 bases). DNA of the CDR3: TGTGCCAGCAGTCGAAATACAGGGTACTACAATGAGCAGTTCTTC. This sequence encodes CASSRNTGYYNEQFF.